The TCR beta chain under discussion was sequenced for a study of T cell repertoires in cytomegalovirus infection. The wider study: It can be stated that public TCR beta signatures indicated CMV infection as well as a matching HLA type.

As for this clonotype: Its antigen is unknown.

Notes on the study in general: Of the TCR beta families, the public ones yielded a cumulative frequency that identified carriers of CMV plus the relevant HLA. HLA-C-restricted CMV clonotypes gave the most frequent clonotype in two of eight donors.

J was trimmed by 3 bases and V by 1 base; bases with no gene match: 0. The CDR3 is 13 residues long. Germline V gives CDR1 DFQATT, CDR2 SNEGSKA (reference sequence). TCRdb re-called the reads through MiXCR, storing one row per CDR3 protein. The data contain roughly 640,000 distinct CDR3 sequences, roughly 26% of them singletons. The TCR sequence derives from a human donor in good health (CMV status not recorded). Some clones in this sample may be carry-over from other donors' samples. V and J are TRBV20-1 and TRBJ2-7; 10 bases agree with TRBD1. Sequenced input: CD8+ T cells from PBMCs. CDR3 coding DNA: TGCAGTGCTAGAGGGACAGGGGGCTACGAGCAGTACTTC. Translated, it gives CSARGTGGYEQYF.